Listed here are 30 T cell receptor beta chains from one sample, sequenced in a study of blood T cell repertoires in COVID-19. Data came from immunoSEQ multiplex PCR; TCRdb stores just in-frame clones and leaves some out. The sample has about 98,000 clones, roughly 80% seen once. The specimen sequenced was peripheral blood. These receptors were obtained from a woman aged 80 or older with acute or convalescent COVID-19.

This clone was observed a few times. The genes are TRBV4-1 and TRBJ1-2; weak D call: TRBD1 (5 bases). The CDR3 is 14 residues long. CDR1 is MGHRA and CDR2 is YSYEKL in the germline V gene. V lost 0 bases and J lost 4, with 9 bases in between. The CDR3 DNA follows: TGCGCCAGCAGCCAAGATGGGGGACTCTATGGCTACACCTTC. It encodes CASSQDGGLYGYTF.

V is TRBV5-1 and J is TRBJ2-5; 7 bases are a match to TRBD2. The length of the CDR3 is 15 residues. V lost 4 bases and J lost 1; bases outside the gene matches: 7. The V gene's germline CDR1 is SGHRS and CDR2 YFSETQ. In DNA, the CDR3 is TGCGCCAGCAGCCAAAGTCGACTAGCCCAAGAGACCCAGTACTTC. The encoded protein is CASSQSRLAQETQYF.

The gene calls are TRBV27 and TRBJ1-1; TRBD1 aligns across 11 bases. The CDR3 consists of 14 residues. J was trimmed by 7 bases and V by 5 bases; bases with no gene match: 6. Germline lookup yields CDR1 MNHEY and CDR2 SMNVEV (reference sequence). The CDR3 DNA sequence: TGTGCCAGCAGTCGCGGACAGGGGGCCATTGAAGCTTTCTTT. Encoded protein: CASSRGQGAIEAFF.

J is TRBJ2-3 and V is TRBV5-8; 7 nucleotides match TRBD1. Germline assignment: CDR1 SGHTS and CDR2 YDEGEE. The CDR3 spans 14 residues. V shed 7 bases, J shed 1 base, and the junction held 6 bases outside the gene matches. The CDR3 nucleotides are TGTGCCAGCGGGACAGTATATCGCACAGATACGCAGTATTTT. It encodes CASGTVYRTDTQYF.

The chain employs TRBV10-3 and TRBJ1-6; TRBD1 matches at 9 bases. The CDR3 has 17 amino acids. From germline, CDR1 is ENHRY and CDR2 SYGVKD. V shed 2 bases and J 10 bases; nucleotides not matched to a gene: 12. The CDR3 sequence: CAISETSRQGGWSPLHF. In DNA, the CDR3 is TGTGCCATCAGTGAGACAAGTCGACAGGGGGGTTGGTCACCCCTCCACTTT.

The chain combines TRBV6-5 with TRBJ1-2; D gene ambiguous. This CDR3 contains 14 residues. Germline V gene lookup returns CDR1 MNHEY and CDR2 SVGAGI. Trimming shortened V by 6 bases and J by 2 bases, and 13 bases separated the two germline ends. DNA for the CDR3: TGTGCCAGCAGCGTAGGTTCCGGGAACTATGGCTACACCTTC. Encoded protein: CASSVGSGNYGYTF.

This chain joins TRBV2 and TRBJ2-5, with TRBD2 identical over 8 bases. With V trimmed by 4 bases and J by 3 bases, 7 bases remained unmatched. The CDR3 is 15 residues long. Looked up from germline, CDR1 is SNHLY and CDR2 is FYNNEI. The CDR3, as DNA: TGTGCCAGCAGTGGGAAGCGGGGGCAAGAAGAGACCCAGTACTTC. It translates to CASSGKRGQEETQYF. Together with reference TRBV2 and TRBJ2-5, the CDR3 gives the full variable domain: EPEVTQTPSHQVTQMGQEVILRCVPISNHLYFYWYRQILGQKVEFLVSFYNNEISEKSEIFDDQFSVERPDGSNFTLKIRSTKLEDSAMYFCASSGKRGQEETQYFGPGTRLLVL.

V and J are TRBV5-6 and TRBJ1-6, with TRBD1 matching over 7 bases. Germline trimming cut 5 bases from V and 7 bases from J; bases unmatched to any gene: 6. Germline V gene sequence: CDR1 SGHDT, CDR2 YYEEEE. This CDR3 spans 14 amino acids. The CDR3 coding sequence is TGTGCCAGCAGGCTGGGACAGTTAAATTCACCCCTCCACTTT. Translated, it gives CASRLGQLNSPLHF.

The V gene is TRBV5-4, the J gene TRBJ1-2; D might be TRBD1 (5 bases). The CDR3 contains 16 residues. Germline loops: CDR1 SGHNT, CDR2 YYREEE (reference sequence). The germline V and J ends were trimmed by 2 bases and 3 bases, with 17 bases remaining between them. The CDR3 region is CASSFSGTGPDYGYTF. The CDR3 nucleotides are TGTGCCAGCAGCTTCAGCGGGACCGGGCCCGACTATGGCTACACCTTC.

V is TRBV7-2 and J is TRBJ1-1, with D perhaps matching TRBD1 (6 bases). This CDR3 has 16 residues. Germline V gene lookup returns CDR1 SGHTA and CDR2 FQGNSA. With 4 bases removed from V and 1 base from J, the gap between germline ends came to 16 bases. Written as DNA, the CDR3 is TGTGCCAGCAGCTCCCGGACGGGCAGGGGGAACACTGAAGCTTTCTTT. Its translation: CASSSRTGRGNTEAFF.

This chain uses TRBV13 with TRBJ2-1, with 11 bases identical to TRBD1. Germline CDR1 reads PRHDT; CDR2 reads FYEKMQ (reference sequence). CDR3 size: 15 residues. V lost 5 bases to trimming and J lost 6 bases; unmatched junction nucleotides: 6. The CDR3 is CASSGSGTGGNEQFF. The CDR3 nucleotides are TGTGCCAGCAGCGGATCCGGGACAGGGGGCAATGAGCAGTTCTTC.

With respect to this clone: Other nucleotide sequences in the sample specify the same CDR3. The chain recombines TRBV28 with TRBJ1-1, with TRBD1 as a possible D gene (5 bases). The V gene's germline CDR1 is MDHEN and CDR2 SYDVKM. V was shortened by 3 bases and J by 8 bases, with 16 bases between the two germline ends. The CDR3 has 14 residues. Written as DNA, the CDR3 is TGTGCCAGCAGTTTGAGAGGTCGGGGGACCGAAGCTTTCTTT. Its translation: CASSLRGRGTEAFF.

This clone has more than one count but fewer than ten. This chain joins TRBV9 and TRBJ1-4; 9 bases agree with TRBD1. The germline V gene has CDR1 SGDLS and CDR2 YYNGEE. Trimming cost V 4 bases and J 3 bases; bases outside gene matches: 10. This CDR3 has 17 residues. The CDR3 DNA is TGTGCCAGCAGCACGCCCACAGGGGGCGGACCTAATGAAAAACTGTTTTTT. It encodes CASSTPTGGGPNEKLFF.

This chain connects TRBV6-2 or TRBV6-3 to TRBJ1-5, with TRBD1 identical over 7 bases. Trimming at V came to 5 bases and at J to 2 bases, leaving 6 bases not matched to a gene. From germline, CDR1 is MNHEY and CDR2 SVGEGT. The CDR3 sequence is 15 residues long. The CDR3 here is CASSLTGVGNQPQHF. The DNA for the CDR3 is TGTGCCAGCAGTCTTACAGGGGTGGGCAATCAGCCCCAGCATTTT.

The rearrangement uses TRBV30 and TRBJ1-5; TRBD1 is a possible D gene (5 bases). Looked up from germline, CDR1 is GTSNPN and CDR2 is SVGIG (reference sequence). Deletions cut 2 bases from V and 3 bases from J, with 14 bases between. The CDR3 is made up of 15 amino acids. DNA for the CDR3: TGTGCCTGGAGTTGTAGGCAGGGAATCAATCAGCCCCAGCATTTT. This sequence encodes CAWSCRQGINQPQHF.

The chain combines TRBV19 with TRBJ2-2; possibly TRBD2 for D (5 bases). Germline V gene lookup returns CDR1 LNHDA and CDR2 SQIVND (reference sequence). This CDR3 is 14 amino acids long. The V and J ends lost 4 bases and 4 bases respectively, with 10 bases between them. The CDR3 DNA follows: TGTGCCAGTAGTACCCCTCGGGGCACCGGGGAGCTGTTTTTT. Its protein product is CASSTPRGTGELFF.

This rearrangement joins TRBV7-2 to TRBJ2-5; TRBD2 matches at 8 bases. The germline gives CDR1 SGHTA, CDR2 FQGNSA. Trimming at V came to 4 bases and at J to 2 bases, leaving 9 bases not matched to a gene. The CDR3 is 16 amino acids. The CDR3 coding sequence is TGTGCCAGCAGCTCCCACGGGGGCGGGGGGCAAGAGACCCAGTACTTC. Protein: CASSSHGGGGQETQYF.

CDR3 nucleotide sequence: TGTGCCATCGAGGGGGGAGGGGCGTTATCTGAAGCTTTCTTT. This codes for CAIEGGGALSEAFF. The chain employs TRBV6-5 and TRBJ1-1; a possible D gene is TRBD1 (6 bases). This CDR3 comprises 14 residues. Germline V gene sequence: CDR1 MNHEY, CDR2 SVGAGI. Trimming shortened V by 10 bases and J by 6 bases, and 21 bases separated the two germline ends.

The chain combines TRBV5-5 with TRBJ1-6, with D tentatively TRBD1 (6 bases). Deletions cut 0 bases from V and 5 bases from J, with 18 bases between. Germline V gene data show CDR1 as SGHKS and CDR2 as YYEKEE (reference sequence). The CDR3 consists of 18 residues. Here the CDR3 DNA reads TGTGCCAGCAGCTTGGTAGGTTTCCCAGGGGACAATAATTCACCCCTCCACTTT. Translation: CASSLVGFPGDNNSPLHF.

The chain combines TRBV11-3 with TRBJ1-1; 9 positions match TRBD1. CDR3 length: 14 amino acids. Germline lookup yields CDR1 SGHNT and CDR2 YENEEA. V shed 5 bases and J 8 bases; nucleotides not matched to a gene: 9. The CDR3 reads CASSPRDRAGEAFF. For the CDR3, the DNA is TGTGCCAGCAGCCCCCGGGACAGGGCTGGGGAAGCTTTCTTT.

V is TRBV3-1 (or the pseudogene TRBV3-2) and J is TRBJ1-5, with a weak D call TRBD1 (5 bases). Trimming took 5 bases from V and 1 from J, leaving 9 bases between them. The CDR3 runs 14 residues. The germline V gene has CDR1 LGHDT and CDR2 YNNKEL (reference sequence). In DNA, the CDR3 is TGTGCCAGCAGCTCGGGACTGAGCAATCAGCCCCAGCATTTT. It is translated as CASSSGLSNQPQHF.

This sequence joins TRBV4-2 and TRBJ1-5; D unclear. Germline loops: CDR1 LGHNA, CDR2 YNFKEQ. Trimming took 1 base from V and 4 from J, leaving 11 bases between them. The CDR3 runs to 15 residues. CDR3 sequence: CASSQGLVQNQPQHF. Written as DNA, the CDR3 is TGTGCCAGCAGCCAAGGGTTGGTACAGAATCAGCCCCAGCATTTT.

The V and J genes are TRBV2 and TRBJ1-6, with 9 bases fitting TRBD1. Germline CDR1 and CDR2: SNHLY and FYNNEI. After removal of 6 bases from V and 10 bases from J, the junction contained 7 bases not matched to a gene. The CDR3 contains 14 residues. CDR3 loop: CASSPGQGVSPLHF. CDR3 DNA sequence: TGTGCCAGCAGCCCGGGACAGGGAGTATCACCCCTCCACTTT.

The chain links TRBV2 to TRBJ1-2; 8 nucleotides match TRBD1. The CDR3 spans 15 residues. Germline trimming cut 6 bases from V and 1 base from J; bases unmatched to any gene: 7. In germline, CDR1 is SNHLY, CDR2 FYNNEI. The CDR3 DNA sequence: TGTGCCAGCAGCGGACAGGGTAGTGTTAACTATGGCTACACCTTC. Translation: CASSGQGSVNYGYTF.

The rearrangement joins TRBV6-2 or TRBV6-3 to TRBJ2-7; TRBD2 might be the D (5 bases). From germline, CDR1 is MNHEY and CDR2 SVGEGT. The CDR3 length is 13 residues. The V gene lost 0 bases and the J gene lost 7 bases, with 10 bases spanning the gap. The CDR3, as DNA: TGTGCCAGCAGTTACTCGACCAGAGGGGAGCAGTACGTC. It encodes CASSYSTRGEQYV.

This clone was detected a few times. One end of the junction does not line up with germline, which may come from a read error. The J gene is TRBJ1-1, the V gene TRBV28; possible D gene TRBD1, 6 bases. Germline lookup yields CDR1 MDHEN and CDR2 SYDVKM. CDR3 size: 10 residues. CDR3 sequence (DNA): TGTGCCAGCAGCGACAGACAGGTCCACTTT. As protein: CASSDRQVHF.

This chain links TRBV7-9 with TRBJ1-1; no reliable D call. This CDR3 contains 13 residues. V was pared by 2 bases and J by 4 bases, with 8 bases between. Germline-derived CDR1 and CDR2 are SEHNR and FQNEAQ (reference sequence). CDR3 sequence reads: CASSLLEGTEAFF. The CDR3 DNA reads TGTGCCAGCAGCTTATTAGAGGGCACTGAAGCTTTCTTT.

The chain carries TRBV18 and TRBJ2-3, with 11 bases matching TRBD1. Germline CDR1 KGHSH, CDR2 LQKENI. Trimming took 3 bases from V and 4 from J; bases not matched to a gene: 6. The CDR3 length is 16 residues. In nucleotides, the CDR3 is TGTGCCAGCTCACCTGGACAGGGGGCGGGCCCAGATACGCAGTATTTT. It codes for CASSPGQGAGPDTQYF.

This clone was recorded at least ten times. This sequence joins TRBV12-3 or TRBV12-4 and TRBJ2-2, with D possibly being TRBD1 (6 bases). Trimming removed 5 bases from V and 5 bases from J, with 9 bases in between. This CDR3 region has 13 residues. The CDR3 bases are TGTGCCAGCAGTAGACAGGAGACCGGGGAGCTGTTTTTT. Residues: CASSRQETGELFF.

The table lists this clone with a count of one. The chain joins TRBV2 to TRBJ1-5, with 8 bases lining up with TRBD1. Germline V gene sequence: CDR1 SNHLY, CDR2 FYNNEI. CDR3 size: 15 residues. After removal of 5 bases from V and 1 base from J, the junction contained 4 bases not matched to a gene. This CDR3 reads CASSQDRVSNQPQHF. Written as DNA, the CDR3 is TGTGCCAGCAGTCAGGACAGGGTGAGCAATCAGCCCCAGCATTTT.